The 2 T cell receptor beta chains given below trace back to one sample, sequenced in a study of T cell changes during pregnancy in multiple sclerosis (dated by TCRdb to about 2019). The library relied on the immunoSEQ multiplex PCR assay. As stored in TCRdb, this immuneACCESS dataset retains in-frame rearrangements with V and J assigned. A fraction of the clones does not appear; measured against another copy, unresolved V genes explain less than half of the discrepancy, and the remainder lacks a known reason. The sample includes 45,000 or so clones, with around nine tenths observed a single time. Roughly 2% of the sample goes to the ten largest clones. Specimen: peripheral blood, collected in the first trimester of pregnancy. The receptors shown here come from a female donor with multiple sclerosis, enrolled in a pregnancy study.

The rearrangement links TRBV10-3 to TRBJ2-7, with D perhaps TRBD2 (6 bases). V was shortened by 0 bases and J by 7 bases, with 19 bases between the two germline ends. Germline values: CDR1 ENHRY, CDR2 SYGVKD. This CDR3 is 16 amino acids long. The CDR3, as DNA: TGTGCCATCAGTGAGTCGAGGGCAGGGACTCCTACGGAGCAGTACTTC. This gives the protein CAISESRAGTPTEQYF.

The J gene is TRBJ2-7, the V gene TRBV5-6; D may be TRBD2 (6 bases). CDR1 and CDR2 from the germline V gene are SGHDT and YYEEEE. CDR3 size: 15 residues. V was clipped by 4 bases and J by 5 bases, with 19 bases between them. CDR3 nucleotides: TGTGCCAGCAGCCAATCCGGGGCGGGGTCCGACGAGCAGTACTTC. Amino acids: CASSQSGAGSDEQYF.